Shown below are 20 T cell receptor beta chains from a single sample sequenced in a study of STAT5B mutations in CD4+ large granular lymphocyte leukemia. Repertoires were generated with immunoSEQ multiplex PCR, while TCRdb's copy carries only in-frame clones and drops some. The sample contains tens of thousands of clones, 70% to 90% of which appear only once. The specimen sequenced was CD4+ T cells from blood buffy coats. These receptors all come from a human donor in good health.

This chain uses TRBV19 with TRBJ2-2, with D hard to call. The V gene's germline CDR1 is LNHDA and CDR2 SQIVND (reference sequence). The CDR3 contains 13 residues. Deletions cut 6 bases from V and 0 bases from J, with 5 bases between. Here the CDR3 reads CASRAANTGELFF. The CDR3 DNA reads as TGTGCCAGTAGGGCAGCGAACACCGGGGAGCTGTTTTTT.

This clone was seen a handful of times. V gene TRBV28 combines with J gene TRBJ1-2; 8 nucleotides agree with TRBD1. J was trimmed by 4 bases and V by 6 bases; bases with no gene match: 4. The CDR3 is 13 residues long. Germline CDR1 reads MDHEN; CDR2 reads SYDVKM. CDR3 sequence reads: CASSSGQGYGYTF. For the CDR3, the DNA is TGTGCCAGCAGCTCCGGACAGGGCTATGGCTACACCTTC.

This sequence joins TRBV7-8 and TRBJ2-2, with D perhaps TRBD2 (6 bases). The CDR3 is 14 amino acids. The germline CDR1 and CDR2 sequences are SGHVS and FQNEAQ. With 1 base removed from V and 4 bases from J, the gap between germline ends came to 7 bases. CDR3: CASSLGEATGELFF. The CDR3 DNA sequence: TGTGCCAGCAGCTTAGGGGAGGCCACCGGGGAGCTGTTTTTT.

CDR3 protein: CASSPNRSPYEQYF. CDR3 coding DNA: TGCGCCAGCAGCCCGAACAGGTCTCCCTACGAGCAGTACTTC. The rearrangement joins TRBV10-1 to TRBJ2-7, with D possibly matching TRBD1 (5 bases). The CDR3 runs to 14 residues. Trimming cost V 6 bases and J 2 bases, with 14 bases left between them. The germline CDR1 and CDR2 sequences are WNHNN and SYGVQD (reference sequence).

The gene calls are TRBV28 and TRBJ2-1, with 7 positions matching TRBD2. Germline CDR1 and CDR2: MDHEN and SYDVKM. This CDR3 region has 16 residues. V shed 5 bases and J 2 bases; nucleotides not matched to a gene: 9. The CDR3 sequence is CASSPGGGVAYNEQFF. CDR3 nucleotides: TGTGCCAGCAGTCCGGGAGGTGGAGTCGCCTACAATGAGCAGTTCTTC.

V is TRBV5-1 and J is TRBJ2-1; no clear D. This CDR3 spans 12 amino acids. Germline V gene data show CDR1 as SGHRS and CDR2 as YFSETQ. V was pared by 4 bases and J by 8 bases, with 10 bases between. The CDR3 DNA follows: TGCGCCAGCAGCCCTAATTTGGATGAGCAGTTCTTC. Translated: CASSPNLDEQFF.

V is TRBV23-1 and J is TRBJ2-6, with 10 bases identical to TRBD1. TRBV23-1 is sorted into the ORF group, with uncertain function. This CDR3 has 18 amino acids. The V and J ends lost 11 bases and 2 bases, in that order; junction bases with no gene match: 15. CDR3 sequence (DNA): TGCGCCTGCCCCCGCAGACAGGGGGCGACTCCTGGGGCCAACGTCCTGACTTTC. The encoded protein is CACPRRQGATPGANVLTF.

V and J are TRBV15 and TRBJ2-1; 8 nucleotides align to TRBD2. This CDR3 comprises 17 residues. Germline trimming cut 5 bases from V and 8 bases from J; bases unmatched to any gene: 17. Germline-derived CDR1 and CDR2 are LNHNV and YYDKDF (reference sequence). Here the CDR3 DNA reads TGTGCCACCAGCCCTAACAGAGGTGGAGCGGGAGCTGATGAGCAGTTCTTC. This gives the protein CATSPNRGGAGADEQFF.

The V and J genes are TRBV28 and TRBJ2-2; 7 positions agree with TRBD1. Germline V gene sequence: CDR1 MDHEN, CDR2 SYDVKM. With V trimmed by 6 bases and J by 5 bases, 6 bases remained unmatched. This CDR3 has 14 amino acids. The CDR3 here is CASRPGQATGELFF. In nucleotides, the CDR3 is TGTGCCAGCAGACCCGGACAGGCTACCGGGGAGCTGTTTTTT.

The chain carries TRBV6-5 and TRBJ2-3, with 11 positions matching TRBD2. The CDR3 runs to 13 residues. V lost 11 bases and J lost 3; bases outside the gene matches: 4. The germline CDR1 and CDR2 sequences are MNHEY and SVGAGI. The CDR3 DNA reads TGTGCCTCTAGCGGGAGGATGACAGATACGCAGTATTTT. This encodes CASSGRMTDTQYF.

The V and J genes are TRBV11-3 and TRBJ1-4; D call uncertain. The germline CDR1 and CDR2 sequences are SGHNT and YENEEA. V shed 1 base and J shed 5 bases, with 5 bases lying between them. The CDR3 is 13 amino acids. Written as DNA, the CDR3 is TGTGCCAGCAGCTTAGGCTACAATGAAAAACTGTTTTTT. Amino acid sequence: CASSLGYNEKLFF.

V and J are TRBV9 and TRBJ2-3; 10 bases align to TRBD2. This CDR3 has 15 residues. The V gene's germline CDR1 is SGDLS and CDR2 YYNGEE. Losses at the gene ends were 3 bases for V and 3 bases for J; bases not matched to a gene: 4. The CDR3 spells CASSDLAGVTDTQYF. The CDR3 DNA reads TGTGCCAGCAGCGACCTAGCGGGAGTGACAGATACGCAGTATTTT.

This sequence joins TRBV5-1 and TRBJ2-1; D remains unclear. The CDR3 totals 14 residues. V was shortened by 3 bases and J by 0 bases, with 7 bases between the two germline ends. Per germline, CDR1 SGHRS and CDR2 YFSETQ. CDR3 in amino acids: CASSSESSYNEQFF. The CDR3 region has the DNA TGCGCCAGCAGCTCGGAGAGCTCCTACAATGAGCAGTTCTTC.

The V and J genes are TRBV7-2 and TRBJ2-1; 8 bases align to TRBD1. This CDR3 has 14 residues. The V and J ends lost 1 base and 9 bases, in that order; junction bases with no gene match: 5. The germline V gene has CDR1 SGHTA and CDR2 FQGNSA. The CDR3 coding sequence is TGTGCCAGCAGCTTAGGGGTAGACAGGGGTGAGCAGTTCTTC. The encoded protein is CASSLGVDRGEQFF.

V gene TRBV19 combines with J gene TRBJ2-6; D remains unclear. V was cut by 7 bases and J by 1 base, with 8 bases left in between. The CDR3 runs to 14 residues. Germline CDR1 and CDR2: LNHDA and SQIVND (reference sequence). The CDR3 region has the DNA TGTGCCAGTATTCAGCGATCTGGGGCCAACGTCCTGACTTTC. It translates to CASIQRSGANVLTF.

V and J are TRBV14 and TRBJ1-2, with 7 nucleotides matching TRBD1. This CDR3 is 13 amino acids long. Germline-derived CDR1 and CDR2 are SGHDN and FVKESK. With 4 bases clipped from V and 8 bases from J, the junction kept 7 bases outside the gene matches. CDR3 protein: CASSPQGGSGYTF. In DNA form, the CDR3 reads TGTGCCAGCAGCCCTCAGGGGGGCAGCGGCTACACCTTC.

The chain joins TRBV19 to TRBJ2-2; 12 nucleotides line up with TRBD1. The CDR3 is 16 amino acids. Germline-derived CDR1 and CDR2 are LNHDA and SQIVND (reference sequence). V trimming: 5 bases; J trimming: 7 bases; junction bases outside the gene matches: 8. The CDR3 sequence is CASSAGQGARSGELFF. The CDR3 DNA reads TGTGCCAGTAGTGCGGGACAGGGGGCGCGAAGCGGGGAGCTGTTTTTT.

This sequence joins TRBV2 and TRBJ2-1; 7 bases fit TRBD2. Germline CDR1 reads SNHLY; CDR2 reads FYNNEI. The ends lost 6 bases at V and 12 bases at J; junction bases unmatched: 17. This CDR3 contains 15 residues. CDR3 sequence (DNA): TGTGCCAGCAGGGGCACGGGCGGGGGAGTCGTTGGGCAGTTCTTC. Its protein is CASRGTGGGVVGQFF.

This clone has more than one count but fewer than ten. The rearrangement joins TRBV7-9 to TRBJ1-3; 7 bases fit TRBD1. The V segment lost 6 bases and the J segment 1 base; nucleotides outside the gene matches: 0. The CDR3 consists of 13 residues. CDR1 is SEHNR, CDR2 FQNEAQ, per germline (reference sequence). CDR3 DNA: TGTGCCAGCAGGACAGGGTCTGGAAACACCATATATTTT. Protein: CASRTGSGNTIYF.

This clone was counted once. The V and J genes are TRBV2 and TRBJ1-2, with TRBD1 as a possible D gene (5 bases). The germline gives CDR1 SNHLY, CDR2 FYNNEI. With 3 bases removed from V and 3 bases from J, the gap between germline ends came to 8 bases. The CDR3 has 13 residues. This CDR3 is CASSEGRDYGYTF. CDR3 DNA: TGTGCCAGCAGTGAGGGCAGGGACTATGGCTACACCTTC.